A selection of T cell receptor beta chains follows, all from one sample in a study of early T cells in non-severe SARS-CoV-2 infection. TCRdb passed the 5' RACE reads through MiXCR, listing each CDR3 protein once. The sample holds tens of thousands of distinct CDR3 sequences, about an eighth seen once. Sequencing was performed on whole blood. Every receptor here comes from an adult who was a healthcare worker with PCR-confirmed SARS-CoV-2 infection or an uninfected control (not recorded which). Both conserved end residues are part of each CDR3. The D gene is left open where the match is weak. Rows give clone size only sometimes, using once, few, many, or a class for an expanded clone.

cdr3_aa: CGLGLAGADYEQYF
cdr3_nt: TGTGGTTTAGGACTAGCGGGAGCCGACTACGAGCAGTACTTC
d_call: TRBD2
clone_size: few
j_call: TRBJ2-7
v_call: TRBV28

cdr3_aa: CAARTTGRAGELFF
cdr3_nt: TGTGCCGCCCGGACGACAGGGAGGGCCGGGGAGCTGTTTTTT
d_call: NA
clone_size: many
j_call: TRBJ2-2
v_call: TRBV28

cdr3_aa: CAIRTSGNDNEQFF
cdr3_nt: TGTGCCATCAGGACTAGCGGGAACGACAATGAGCAGTTCTTC
d_call: TRBD2
clone_size: many
j_call: TRBJ2-1
v_call: TRBV10-3

cdr3_aa: CSVAGLADEEPQYF
cdr3_nt: TGCAGCGTCGCGGGACTAGCGGACGAAGAGCCCCAGTACTTC
d_call: TRBD2
clone_size: many
j_call: TRBJ2-5
v_call: TRBV29-1

cdr3_aa: CASSLGTATNEKLFF
cdr3_nt: TGCGCCAGCAGCTTGGGGACAGCAACTAATGAAAAACTGTTTTTT
d_call: NA
clone_size: NA
j_call: TRBJ1-4
v_call: TRBV5-1

cdr3_aa: CASSPRLTGDPNTGELFF
cdr3_nt: TGTGCCAGCAGCCCCCGGCTCACAGGGGACCCGAACACCGGGGAGCTGTTTTTT
d_call: TRBD1
clone_size: few
j_call: TRBJ2-2
v_call: TRBV9

cdr3_aa: CASSLWGQGHEQYF
cdr3_nt: TGCGCCTCCAGCTTATGGGGACAGGGTCACGAGCAGTACTTC
d_call: TRBD1
clone_size: many
j_call: TRBJ2-7
v_call: TRBV5-1

cdr3_aa: CASSSPSRNEQFF
cdr3_nt: TGTGCCAGCAGTTCCCCTAGTCGTAATGAGCAGTTCTTC
d_call: NA
clone_size: NA
j_call: TRBJ2-1
v_call: TRBV27

cdr3_aa: CASSPTPEGDYGYTF
cdr3_nt: TGTGCCAGCAGCCCGACCCCCGAGGGGGACTATGGCTACACCTTC
d_call: NA
clone_size: many
j_call: TRBJ1-2
v_call: TRBV9

cdr3_aa: CASSYHGGNEQFF
cdr3_nt: TGTGCCAGCAGTTACCACGGGGGCAATGAGCAGTTCTTC
d_call: NA
clone_size: NA
j_call: TRBJ2-1
v_call: TRBV6-5

cdr3_aa: CASRPGQGAPGANVLTF
cdr3_nt: TGTGCCAGCAGGCCCGGACAGGGGGCTCCTGGGGCCAACGTCCTGACTTTC
d_call: TRBD1
clone_size: NA
j_call: TRBJ2-6
v_call: TRBV7-9

cdr3_aa: CAISERQDNEQFF
cdr3_nt: TGTGCCATCAGTGAAAGGCAAGACAATGAGCAGTTCTTC
d_call: NA
clone_size: many
j_call: TRBJ2-1
v_call: TRBV10-3

cdr3_aa: CASTTGGNQPQHF
cdr3_nt: TGTGCCAGCACGACAGGGGGCAATCAGCCCCAGCATTTT
d_call: TRBD1
clone_size: many
j_call: TRBJ1-5
v_call: TRBV27

cdr3_aa: CASRRAEGTEAFF
cdr3_nt: TGTGCCAGCCGCCGTGCAGAGGGCACTGAAGCTTTCTTT
d_call: NA
clone_size: few
j_call: TRBJ1-1
v_call: TRBV6-4

cdr3_aa: CASSPRVTGANVLTF
cdr3_nt: TGTGCCAGCAGCCCCAGGGTGACTGGGGCCAACGTCCTGACTTTC
d_call: NA
clone_size: few
j_call: TRBJ2-6
v_call: TRBV11-1

cdr3_aa: CASSTGQGALGILFF
cdr3_nt: TGTGCCAGTAGTACGGGACAGGGGGCGCTCGGAATACTGTTTTTT
d_call: TRBD1
clone_size: NA
j_call: TRBJ1-4
v_call: TRBV19

cdr3_aa: CASSLGAVQETQYF
cdr3_nt: TGTGCCAGCAGTTTGGGAGCGGTTCAAGAGACCCAGTACTTC
d_call: NA
clone_size: NA
j_call: TRBJ2-5
v_call: TRBV27

cdr3_aa: CASSLAVTGTEAFF
cdr3_nt: TGCGCCAGCAGCTTGGCCGTAACAGGCACTGAAGCTTTCTTT
d_call: NA
clone_size: few
j_call: TRBJ1-1
v_call: TRBV5-1

cdr3_aa: CASRPGQGNQPQHF
cdr3_nt: TGTGCCAGCAGGCCAGGGCAAGGCAATCAGCCCCAGCATTTT
d_call: NA
clone_size: many
j_call: TRBJ1-5
v_call: TRBV12-3/TRBV12-4

cdr3_aa: CASSLAKNRNTEAFF
cdr3_nt: TGTGCCAGCAGCTTAGCCAAGAACAGGAACACTGAAGCTTTCTTT
d_call: NA
clone_size: many
j_call: TRBJ1-1
v_call: TRBV7-9

cdr3_aa: CASSPPGQGVSEKLFF
cdr3_nt: TGTGCCAGCAGTCCACCGGGACAGGGTGTTTCAGAAAAACTGTTTTTT
d_call: TRBD1
clone_size: NA
j_call: TRBJ1-4
v_call: TRBV12-3/TRBV12-4

cdr3_aa: CASSRDREANYGYTF
cdr3_nt: TGTGCCAGCTCACGGGACAGGGAGGCGAACTATGGCTACACCTTC
d_call: TRBD1
clone_size: NA
j_call: TRBJ1-2
v_call: TRBV18

cdr3_aa: CASSVQTSGRGETQYF
cdr3_nt: TGTGCCAGCAGCGTACAGACTAGCGGGAGAGGAGAGACCCAGTACTTC
d_call: TRBD2
clone_size: NA
j_call: TRBJ2-5
v_call: TRBV9

cdr3_aa: CASSLGGLDSEQYF
cdr3_nt: TGCGCCAGCAGCTTGGGAGGGCTAGACTCCGAGCAGTACTTC
d_call: NA
clone_size: NA
j_call: TRBJ2-7
v_call: TRBV5-1

cdr3_aa: CASRPDRGVLGPLHF
cdr3_nt: TGTGCCAGCAGGCCGGACAGGGGGGTTTTGGGGCCCCTCCACTTT
d_call: TRBD1
clone_size: NA
j_call: TRBJ1-6
v_call: TRBV6-1

cdr3_aa: CASSYSRVSSYEQYF
cdr3_nt: TGTGCCAGCAGTTACTCGAGGGTGAGCTCCTACGAGCAGTACTTC
d_call: NA
clone_size: many
j_call: TRBJ2-7
v_call: TRBV6-5

cdr3_aa: CASSLSFVSDTEAFF
cdr3_nt: TGCGCCAGCAGCTTGTCGTTCGTGAGCGACACTGAAGCTTTCTTT
d_call: NA
clone_size: few
j_call: TRBJ1-1
v_call: TRBV5-1

cdr3_aa: CATTSANTDTQYF
cdr3_nt: TGTGCCACCACGAGCGCCAACACAGATACGCAGTATTTT
d_call: NA
clone_size: few
j_call: TRBJ2-3
v_call: TRBV24-1

cdr3_aa: CASSLAGNIQYF
cdr3_nt: TGTGCCAGCAGCTTAGCCGGAAACATTCAGTACTTC
d_call: NA
clone_size: many
j_call: TRBJ2-4
v_call: TRBV11-2

cdr3_aa: CASSHLASDEQYF
cdr3_nt: TGTGCCAGCAGCCACCTGGCGTCCGACGAGCAGTACTTC
d_call: NA
clone_size: few
j_call: TRBJ2-7
v_call: TRBV3-1

cdr3_aa: CATSDLAREQFF
cdr3_nt: TGTGCCACCAGTGATTTGGCGAGGGAGCAGTTCTTC
d_call: NA
clone_size: NA
j_call: TRBJ2-1
v_call: TRBV24-1

cdr3_aa: CAWKLSGGRNTEAFF
cdr3_nt: TGTGCCTGGAAATTATCGGGAGGGAGGAACACTGAAGCTTTCTTT
d_call: NA
clone_size: NA
j_call: TRBJ1-1
v_call: TRBV30

cdr3_aa: CASSLDRLSWGGTQYF
cdr3_nt: TGTGCCAGCAGCTTAGATCGACTTTCCTGGGGCGGGACCCAGTACTTC
d_call: NA
clone_size: many
j_call: TRBJ2-5
v_call: TRBV11-2

cdr3_aa: CASSFTGSGEKLFF
cdr3_nt: TGCGCCAGCAGCTTCACCGGTTCCGGTGAAAAACTGTTTTTT
d_call: NA
clone_size: few
j_call: TRBJ1-4
v_call: TRBV5-1

cdr3_aa: CSVDGTVGDEQFF
cdr3_nt: TGCAGCGTCGACGGGACCGTAGGGGATGAGCAGTTCTTC
d_call: NA
clone_size: many
j_call: TRBJ2-1
v_call: TRBV29-1

cdr3_aa: CASSVEGGSSSTDTQYF
cdr3_nt: TGTGCCAGCAGCGTTGAGGGAGGAAGTAGTAGCACAGATACGCAGTATTTT
d_call: NA
clone_size: many
j_call: TRBJ2-3
v_call: TRBV9

cdr3_aa: CSARDAAGIPLHF
cdr3_nt: TGCAGTGCTAGAGATGCGGCAGGGATTCCCCTCCACTTT
d_call: NA
clone_size: many
j_call: TRBJ1-6
v_call: TRBV20-1

cdr3_aa: CASSGRDTGELFF
cdr3_nt: TGTGCCAGCAGTGGGAGAGACACCGGGGAGCTGTTTTTT
d_call: NA
clone_size: many
j_call: TRBJ2-2
v_call: TRBV6-6

cdr3_aa: CASSFRPHEQYF
cdr3_nt: TGTGCCAGCAGTTTCCGACCCCACGAGCAGTACTTC
d_call: NA
clone_size: NA
j_call: TRBJ2-7
v_call: TRBV28

cdr3_aa: CASRTSGGAYNEQFF
cdr3_nt: TGCGCCAGCAGAACCTCGGGGGGCGCCTACAATGAGCAGTTCTTC
d_call: NA
clone_size: once
j_call: TRBJ2-1
v_call: TRBV5-1

cdr3_aa: CSVGSGREGQYF
cdr3_nt: TGCAGCGTTGGGAGTGGACGGGAGGGGCAGTATTTT
d_call: TRBD2
clone_size: many
j_call: TRBJ2-3
v_call: TRBV29-1

cdr3_aa: CASSVAANYGYTF
cdr3_nt: TGTGCCAGCAGCGTAGCCGCTAACTATGGCTACACCTTC
d_call: NA
clone_size: few
j_call: TRBJ1-2
v_call: TRBV9

cdr3_aa: CSVKGQGHGELFF
cdr3_nt: TGCAGCGTAAAGGGACAGGGGCACGGGGAGCTGTTTTTT
d_call: TRBD1
clone_size: NA
j_call: TRBJ2-2
v_call: TRBV29-1

cdr3_aa: CASSFQREKLFF
cdr3_nt: TGTGCCAGCAGCTTTCAGAGGGAAAAACTGTTTTTT
d_call: NA
clone_size: few
j_call: TRBJ1-4
v_call: TRBV11-1

cdr3_aa: CASSLQGGYGYTF
cdr3_nt: TGTGCCAGCAGTCTACAGGGCGGCTATGGCTACACCTTC
d_call: NA
clone_size: NA
j_call: TRBJ1-2
v_call: TRBV7-6

cdr3_aa: CASSLATGTLYF
cdr3_nt: TGTGCCAGCAGCTTAGCCACCGGGACTTTATACTTC
d_call: NA
clone_size: NA
j_call: TRBJ2-4
v_call: TRBV7-2

cdr3_aa: CASSQTGRSYEQYF
cdr3_nt: TGTGCCAGCTCCCAGACAGGGCGCTCCTACGAGCAGTACTTC
d_call: TRBD1
clone_size: NA
j_call: TRBJ2-7
v_call: TRBV18

cdr3_aa: CASSSRTSGVQETQYF
cdr3_nt: TGTGCCAGCAGCTCCCGGACTAGCGGAGTCCAAGAGACCCAGTACTTC
d_call: TRBD2
clone_size: NA
j_call: TRBJ2-5
v_call: TRBV11-2